This is a list of T cell receptor beta chains from one sample in a study of CD8 T cells in ankylosing spondylitis. MiXCR was run by TCRdb on the 5' RACE reads, yielding one entry per CDR3 protein. The data contain roughly 160,000 distinct CDR3 sequences, about 9.9% of them singletons. Input material: blood, either unsorted or a sorted T cell fraction (not recorded which). Receptors were obtained from a male donor with ankylosing spondylitis or in good health (not recorded which). CDR3s include the opening cysteine and the closing phenylalanine or tryptophan. The order of the fields is J gene, clone size, D gene, V gene, CDR3 protein, CDR3 DNA. A D gene is named only where the DNA matches it firmly. Size tells how often a clone was seen (once, few, many) or the class of an expanded clone, and some rows leave it out.

>TRBJ1-1|-|-|TRBV12-3/TRBV12-4
CTSSFEAVTEAFF
TGTACCAGCAGTTTCGAGGCAGTCACTGAAGCTTTCTTT
>TRBJ2-1|many|-|TRBV10-3
CAISVSGTGLTNEQFF
TGTGCCATCAGCGTGTCCGGGACGGGGTTAACCAACGAGCAGTTCTTC
>TRBJ2-1|many|TRBD2|TRBV12-3/TRBV12-4
CASSPNHSGSFHNEQFF
TGTGCCAGCAGTCCTAATCATAGCGGGTCGTTCCACAATGAGCAGTTCTTC
>TRBJ1-4|few|-|TRBV7-9
CASSPFVGDEKLFF
TGTGCCAGCAGCCCCTTCGTAGGGGATGAAAAACTGTTTTTT
>TRBJ2-1|many|-|TRBV12-3/TRBV12-4
CASSLEAGEQFF
TGTGCCAGCAGTTTAGAAGCGGGTGAGCAGTTCTTC
>TRBJ1-1|-|-|TRBV10-3
CAISERQPVMNTEAFF
TGTGCCATCAGTGAGAGACAGCCCGTGATGAACACTGAAGCTTTCTTT
>TRBJ2-7|few|TRBD1|TRBV5-1
CASSDRTGGYNEQYF
TGCGCCAGCAGCGACCGAACAGGGGGCTATAACGAGCAGTACTTC
>TRBJ2-5|-|TRBD2|TRBV29-1
CSVLAGDGAGETQYF
TGCAGCGTACTAGCGGGAGACGGGGCAGGGGAGACCCAGTACTTC
>TRBJ2-7|many|-|TRBV7-7
CASSLDRNSYEQYF
TGTGCCAGCAGCTTAGATAGGAACTCCTACGAGCAGTACTTC
>TRBJ2-5|many|-|TRBV5-1
CASSLRGGGETQYF
TGCGCCAGCAGCTTGAGAGGGGGTGGAGAGACCCAGTACTTC
>TRBJ2-3|many|-|TRBV6-5
CASSYQGPSDTQYF
TGTGCCAGCAGTTACCAGGGACCATCAGATACGCAGTATTTT
>TRBJ2-5|few|TRBD2|TRBV20-1
CSAKSGGPETQYF
TGCAGTGCTAAAAGCGGGGGACCGGAGACCCAGTACTTC
>TRBJ2-3|-|TRBD1|TRBV20-1
CSADPDRTDTQYF
TGCAGTGCTGACCCGGACAGGACAGATACGCAGTATTTT
>TRBJ1-5|many|TRBD1|TRBV28
CASSFPQGVTNQPQHF
TGTGCCAGCAGTTTCCCGCAGGGGGTCACGAATCAGCCCCAGCATTTT
>TRBJ2-3|many|-|TRBV5-4
CASSWVDTDTQYF
TGTGCCAGCAGCTGGGTAGACACAGATACGCAGTATTTT
>TRBJ1-1|many|-|TRBV4-3
CASSHAVDTEAFF
TGCGCCAGCAGCCATGCTGTCGACACTGAAGCTTTCTTT
>TRBJ2-2|many|TRBD2|TRBV12-3/TRBV12-4
CASSLAGVNTGELFF
TGTGCCAGCAGCCTAGCGGGGGTGAACACCGGGGAGCTGTTTTTT
>TRBJ2-2|many|-|TRBV28
CASSLLRGAGELFF
TGTGCCAGCAGTTTGCTTCGTGGGGCCGGGGAGCTGTTTTTT
>TRBJ2-5|many|TRBD1|TRBV20-1
CSASGQGTWETQYF
TGCAGTGCTTCAGGACAGGGGACTTGGGAGACCCAGTACTTC
>TRBJ2-3|many|-|TRBV20-1
CSARAGVDTQYF
TGCAGTGCTAGAGCGGGGGTAGATACGCAGTATTTT
>TRBJ1-4|many|TRBD1|TRBV5-1
CASSLDRDYNEKLFF
TGCGCCAGCAGCCTCGACAGGGACTACAATGAAAAACTGTTTTTT
>TRBJ2-3|many|-|TRBV29-1
CSVGQGTDTQYF
TGCAGCGTTGGGCAGGGGACAGATACGCAGTATTTT
>TRBJ1-4|many|-|TRBV20-1
CSASQTGRSKKLFF
TGCAGTGCTAGTCAAACAGGGCGGAGTAAAAAACTGTTTTTT
>TRBJ2-5|many|TRBD1|TRBV18
CASSPGTGNQETQYF
TGTGCCAGCTCACCCGGGACAGGCAACCAAGAGACCCAGTACTTC
>TRBJ1-1|many|TRBD1|TRBV12-3/TRBV12-4
CASSRQGQSGGAFF
TGTGCCAGCAGTCGACAGGGTCAAAGTGGGGGAGCTTTCTTT
>TRBJ2-7|many|-|TRBV27
CASSPTGHIQGEQYF
TGTGCCAGCAGCCCAACGGGACACATTCAGGGCGAGCAGTACTTC
>TRBJ1-1|many|-|TRBV12-3/TRBV12-4
CASTQWMNTEAFF
TGTGCCAGCACCCAGTGGATGAACACTGAAGCTTTCTTT
>TRBJ2-3|many|-|TRBV5-1
CASEMGDTQYF
TGCGCCAGCGAAATGGGAGATACGCAGTATTTT
>TRBJ2-4|many|TRBD2|TRBV20-1
CGVTSGSSAKNIQYF
TGCGGGGTGACTAGCGGGAGCTCAGCCAAAAACATTCAGTACTTC
>TRBJ2-7|many|-|TRBV4-2
CASSQGLRGAYEQYF
TGTGCCAGCAGCCAAGGGCTCCGGGGCGCCTACGAGCAGTACTTC
>TRBJ2-7|-|-|TRBV6-6
CASSDQSYEQYF
TGTGCCAGCAGTGACCAGTCCTACGAGCAGTACTTC
>TRBJ2-7|few|-|TRBV5-1
CASSLHGGASVYEQYF
TGCGCCAGCAGCTTGCACGGGGGCGCCTCCGTCTACGAGCAGTACTTC
>TRBJ1-2|many|TRBD1|TRBV12-3/TRBV12-4
CASSPRTGAFNYGYTF
TGTGCCAGCAGCCCCCGGACAGGGGCGTTTAACTATGGCTACACCTTC
>TRBJ2-2|many|-|TRBV12-3/TRBV12-4
CASSRQEYTGELFF
TGTGCCAGCAGCCGACAGGAGTACACCGGGGAGCTGTTTTTT
>TRBJ2-2|many|-|TRBV29-1
CSVHPIYTGELFF
TGCAGCGTCCACCCCATCTACACCGGGGAGCTGTTTTTT
>TRBJ2-1|many|TRBD2|TRBV6-2/TRBV6-3
CASSQRGRGAYNEQFF
TGTGCCAGCAGCCAGCGGGGGCGCGGGGCGTACAATGAGCAGTTCTTC
>TRBJ1-1|-|-|TRBV29-1
CSDADSWKENAEAFF
TGCAGCGACGCGGACTCCTGGAAGGAGAACGCTGAAGCTTTCTTT
>TRBJ1-1|many|-|TRBV28
CASTKNTEAFF
TGTGCCAGCACCAAGAACACTGAAGCTTTCTTT
>TRBJ1-6|-|-|TRBV5-6
CVSSLFKTGSPLHF
TGTGTCAGCAGCTTGTTCAAGACGGGTTCACCCCTCCACTTT
>TRBJ2-1|many|TRBD2|TRBV6-1
CASTGLAGGGNEQFF
TGTGCCAGCACCGGACTAGCGGGGGGAGGTAATGAGCAGTTCTTC
>TRBJ2-5|few|-|TRBV5-1
CASSLALLETQYF
TGCGCCAGCAGCTTGGCCCTCTTAGAGACCCAGTACTTC
>TRBJ2-7|few|-|TRBV6-1
CASSGGSRYEQYF
TGTGCCAGCAGTGGAGGCAGCCGCTACGAGCAGTACTTC
>TRBJ2-1|many|TRBD1|TRBV29-1
CSVLGQGSYNEQFF
TGCAGCGTTCTAGGACAGGGGTCCTACAATGAGCAGTTCTTC
>TRBJ2-7|many|-|TRBV5-1
CATGPGTPGHEQYF
TGCGCCACTGGCCCCGGGACACCTGGTCACGAGCAGTACTTC
>TRBJ1-1|-|-|TRBV13
CASSLRQGWISNTVAFF
TGTGCCAGCAGCTTGAGGCAGGGTTGGATTTCAAACACTGTAGCTTTCTTT
>TRBJ1-2|many|-|TRBV5-1
CASSLALEAGKYGYTF
TGCGCCAGCAGCTTGGCCCTCGAAGCAGGAAAGTATGGCTACACCTTC
>TRBJ2-3|many|-|TRBV2
CASSLSYSTDTQYF
TGTGCCAGCAGCCTATCTTACTCCACAGATACGCAGTATTTT
>TRBJ1-2|many|-|TRBV20-1
CSGDGYTF
TGCAGTGGTGATGGCTACACCTTC
>TRBJ2-3|many|TRBD2|TRBV4-3
CASSQQASGGVTDTQYF
TGCGCCAGCAGCCAACAAGCTAGCGGGGGGGTCACAGATACGCAGTATTTT
>TRBJ1-1|many|-|TRBV6-1
CASFSSALNTEAFF
TGTGCCAGCTTTTCATCTGCTTTGAACACTGAAGCTTTCTTT
>TRBJ1-2|-|-|TRBV29-1
CSALPPGTPYGYTF
TGCAGCGCTCTTCCCCCAGGGACTCCTTATGGCTACACCTTC
>TRBJ2-7|many|-|TRBV7-9
CASSLSTYEQYF
TGTGCCAGCAGCTTATCCACCTACGAGCAGTACTTC
>TRBJ2-7|many|TRBD2|TRBV6-1
CASSALGTSSYEQYF
TGTGCCAGCAGTGCCCTTGGGACTAGCTCCTACGAGCAGTACTTC
>TRBJ1-1|many|-|TRBV3-1
CASSQGFGEAFF
TGTGCCAGCAGCCAAGGTTTCGGTGAAGCTTTCTTT